This TCR beta chain appears in the sequencing data of a study of T cell responses to AZD1222 COVID-19 vaccine. Findings and caveats of the study: Of spike-specific TCRs, nearly half reportedly target regions left unmutated in variants.

Measured with immunoSEQ multiplex PCR; TCRdb has only the in-frame clones, and not every one. The sample includes some 130,000 clones, roughly 90% of them seen just once. V lost 0 bases and J 4 bases, leaving 9 bases between the germline ends. Germline assignment: CDR1 WNHNN and CDR2 SYGVQD (reference sequence). The CDR3 loop spans 14 amino acids. A note on this clone: Its antigen is unknown.

The source of this sequence is an adult in good health. This material consisted of peripheral blood, taken on day 0 of AZD1222 vaccination. The V gene is TRBV10-1, the J gene TRBJ2-5; D is perhaps TRBD1 or TRBD2 (5 bases each). As DNA, the CDR3 is TGCGCCAGCAGTGAGTCAGCAGGGAGAGAGACCCAGTACTTC. Translating gives CASSESAGRETQYF.